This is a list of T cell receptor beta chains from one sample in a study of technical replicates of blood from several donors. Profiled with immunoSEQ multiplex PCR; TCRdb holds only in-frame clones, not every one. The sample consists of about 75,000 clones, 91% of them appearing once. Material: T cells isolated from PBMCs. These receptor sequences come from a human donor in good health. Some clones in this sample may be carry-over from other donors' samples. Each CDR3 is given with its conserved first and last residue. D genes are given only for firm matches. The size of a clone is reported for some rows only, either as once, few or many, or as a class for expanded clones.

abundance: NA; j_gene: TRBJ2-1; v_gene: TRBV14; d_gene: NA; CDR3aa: CASSQDIREFYNEQFF; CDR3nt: TGTGCCAGCAGCCAAGATATCCGGGAATTCTACAATGAGCAGTTCTTC
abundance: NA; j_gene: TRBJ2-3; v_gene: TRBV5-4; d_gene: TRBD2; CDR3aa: CASSSGTSGVYTDTQYF; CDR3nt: TGTGCCAGCAGCTCTGGTACTAGCGGGGTTTATACAGATACGCAGTATTTT
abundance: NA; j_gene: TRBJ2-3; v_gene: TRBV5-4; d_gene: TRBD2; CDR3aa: CASSLYTSGRTDTQYF; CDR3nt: TGTGCCAGCAGCTTGTACACTAGCGGGAGGACAGATACGCAGTATTTT
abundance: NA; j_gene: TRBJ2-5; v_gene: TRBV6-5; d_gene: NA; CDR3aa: CASSYSIGGPETQYF; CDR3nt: TGTGCCAGCAGTTACTCGATTGGAGGTCCGGAGACCCAGTACTTC
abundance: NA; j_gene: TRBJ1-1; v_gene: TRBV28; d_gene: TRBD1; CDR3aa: CASSLLPGKGANTEAFF; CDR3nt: TGTGCCAGCAGTTTACTCCCGGGGAAGGGGGCAAACACTGAAGCTTTCTTT
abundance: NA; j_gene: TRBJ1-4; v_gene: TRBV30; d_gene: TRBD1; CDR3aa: CAWSTGQGIGKLFF; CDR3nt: TGTGCCTGGAGTACCGGACAGGGGATCGGAAAACTGTTTTTT
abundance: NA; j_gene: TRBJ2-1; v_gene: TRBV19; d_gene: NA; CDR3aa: CASSIGTVGGGEQFF; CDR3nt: TGTGCCAGTAGTATAGGTACGGTAGGAGGCGGTGAGCAGTTCTTC
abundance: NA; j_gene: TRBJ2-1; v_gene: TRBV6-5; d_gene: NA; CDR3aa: CASSYGAGTRNEQFF; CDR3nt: TGTGCCAGCAGTTACGGGGCAGGGACTCGTAATGAGCAGTTCTTC
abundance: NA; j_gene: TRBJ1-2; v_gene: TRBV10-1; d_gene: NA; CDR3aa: CASSDPTGYYGYTF; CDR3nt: TGCGCCAGCAGTGACCCCACAGGCTACTATGGCTACACCTTC
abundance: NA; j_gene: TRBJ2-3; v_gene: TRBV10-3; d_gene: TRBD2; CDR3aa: CAISESSGVEDTQYF; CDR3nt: TGTGCCATCAGTGAGTCTAGCGGGGTGGAAGATACGCAGTATTTT
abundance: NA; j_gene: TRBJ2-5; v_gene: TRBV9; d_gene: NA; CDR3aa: CASSVRQSTQETQYF; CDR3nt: TGTGCCAGCAGCGTACGACAGTCCACCCAGGAGACCCAGTACTTC
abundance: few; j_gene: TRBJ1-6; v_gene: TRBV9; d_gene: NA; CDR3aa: CASSVGSGDTRYSPLHF; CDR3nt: TGTGCCAGCAGCGTAGGTTCCGGGGACACACGTTATTCACCCCTCCACTTT
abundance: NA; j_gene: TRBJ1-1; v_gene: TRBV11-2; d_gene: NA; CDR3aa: CATTPFRGNTEAFF; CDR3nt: TGTGCCACCACTCCTTTCAGGGGGAACACTGAAGCTTTCTTT
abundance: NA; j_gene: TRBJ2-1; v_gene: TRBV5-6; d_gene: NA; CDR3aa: CASSFLRRSGASYNEQFF; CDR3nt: TGTGCCAGCAGCTTTCTCCGCCGATCAGGGGCTTCCTACAATGAGCAGTTCTTC
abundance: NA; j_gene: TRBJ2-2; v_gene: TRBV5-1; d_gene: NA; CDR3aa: CASSPPTTGELFF; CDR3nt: TGCGCCAGCAGCCCCCCTACCACCGGGGAGCTGTTTTTT
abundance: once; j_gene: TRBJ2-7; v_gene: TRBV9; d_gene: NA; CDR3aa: CASSVGSTTPYEQYF; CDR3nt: TGTGCCAGCAGCGTAGGTTCGACTACTCCCTACGAGCAGTACTTC
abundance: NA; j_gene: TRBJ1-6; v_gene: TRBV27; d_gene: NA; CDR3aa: CASSFIELNSPLHF; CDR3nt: TGTGCCAGCAGTTTTATCGAACTTAATTCACCCCTCCACTTT
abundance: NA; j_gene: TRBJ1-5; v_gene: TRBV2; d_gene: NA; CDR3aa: CASTESGLDQPQHF; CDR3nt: TGTGCCAGCACTGAATCAGGGTTGGATCAGCCCCAGCATTTT
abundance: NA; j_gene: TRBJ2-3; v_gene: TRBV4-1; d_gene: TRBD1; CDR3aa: CASSQVVGDSHTNTQYF; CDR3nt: TGCGCCAGCAGCCAAGTTGTTGGGGACAGCCATACCAATACGCAGTATTTT
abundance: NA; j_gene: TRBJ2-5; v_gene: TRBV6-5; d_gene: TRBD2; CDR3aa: CASSLAGLQETQYF; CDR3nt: TGTGCCAGCTCTCTAGCGGGGCTCCAAGAGACCCAGTACTTC
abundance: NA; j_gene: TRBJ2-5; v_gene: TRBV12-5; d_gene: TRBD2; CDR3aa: CASGLYVGGVSSGRNQETQYF; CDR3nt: TGTGCTAGTGGTTTGTATGTCGGGGGTGTGTCTAGCGGGAGAAACCAAGAGACCCAGTACTTC
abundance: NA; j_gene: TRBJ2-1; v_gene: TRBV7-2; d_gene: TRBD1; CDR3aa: CASSFLTGGNEQFF; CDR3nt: TGTGCCAGCAGCTTCCTGACAGGGGGGAATGAGCAGTTCTTC